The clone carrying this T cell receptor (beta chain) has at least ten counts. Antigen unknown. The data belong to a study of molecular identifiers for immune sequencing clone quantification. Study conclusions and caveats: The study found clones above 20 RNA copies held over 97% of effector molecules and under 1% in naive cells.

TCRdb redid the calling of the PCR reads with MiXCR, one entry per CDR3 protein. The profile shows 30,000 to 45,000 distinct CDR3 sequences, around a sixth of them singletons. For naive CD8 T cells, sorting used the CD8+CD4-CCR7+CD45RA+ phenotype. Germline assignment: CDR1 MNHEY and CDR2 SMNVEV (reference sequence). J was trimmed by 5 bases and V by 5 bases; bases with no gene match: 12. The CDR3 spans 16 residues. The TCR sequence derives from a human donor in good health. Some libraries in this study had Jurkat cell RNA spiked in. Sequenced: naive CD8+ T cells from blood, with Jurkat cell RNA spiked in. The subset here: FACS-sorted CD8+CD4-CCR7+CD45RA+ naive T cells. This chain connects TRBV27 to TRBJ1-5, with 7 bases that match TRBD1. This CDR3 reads CASSPRPGQTYQPQHF. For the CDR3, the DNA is TGTGCCAGCAGTCCTCGACCGGGACAGACCTATCAGCCCCAGCATTTT.